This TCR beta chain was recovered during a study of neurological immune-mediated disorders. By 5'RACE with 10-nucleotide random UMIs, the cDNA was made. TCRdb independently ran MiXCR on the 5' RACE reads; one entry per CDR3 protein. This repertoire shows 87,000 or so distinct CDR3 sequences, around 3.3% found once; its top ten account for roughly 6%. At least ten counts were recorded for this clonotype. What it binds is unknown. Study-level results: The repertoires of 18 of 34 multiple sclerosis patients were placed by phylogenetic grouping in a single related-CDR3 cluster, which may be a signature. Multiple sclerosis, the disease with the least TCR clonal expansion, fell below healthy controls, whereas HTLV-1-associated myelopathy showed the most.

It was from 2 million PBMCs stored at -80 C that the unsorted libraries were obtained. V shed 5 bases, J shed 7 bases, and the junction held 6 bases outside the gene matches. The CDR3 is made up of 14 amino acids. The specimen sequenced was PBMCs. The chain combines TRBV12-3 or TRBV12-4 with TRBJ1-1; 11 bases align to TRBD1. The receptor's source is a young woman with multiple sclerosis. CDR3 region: CASSRTGGKGEAFF. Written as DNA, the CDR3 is TGTGCCAGCAGTCGGACAGGGGGCAAGGGTGAAGCTTTCTTT.